These 12 T cell receptor beta chains were all obtained from the same sample, sequenced in a study of T cells in Graves' hyperthyroidism and ophthalmopathy. RNA transcripts yielded amplified TCR beta CDR3 regions. HTBI primers were used for first-round RT-PCR of the TCR CDR3. TCRdb reprocessed the multiplex PCR reads with MiXCR, giving one entry per CDR3 protein. The sample shows hundreds of thousands of distinct CDR3 sequences, around 38% of them seen only once. Specimen: blood. The origin of the receptors is a man younger than 35 with Graves' hyperthyroidism.

Ten or more counts support this clonotype. V and J are TRBV10-3 and TRBJ1-5; 11 nucleotides line up with TRBD1. V gave up 8 bases and J gave up 6 bases; unmatched junction bases: 0. CDR1 is ENHRY, CDR2 SYGVKD, per germline. The CDR3 runs 12 residues. The CDR3 bases are TGTGCCATCGGGACAGGGGGTCAGCCCCAGCATTTT. This codes for CAIGTGGQPQHF.

This clonotype was observed at least ten times. The chain is built from TRBV24-1 and TRBJ1-5; 8 nucleotides agree with TRBD1. Trimming at V came to 6 bases and at J to 5 bases, leaving 8 bases not matched to a gene. Germline lookup yields CDR1 KGHDR and CDR2 SFDVKD. CDR3 length: 15 amino acids. The CDR3 coding sequence is TGTGCCACCAGTAGTTCGGACAGGGCGGATCAGCCCCAGCATTTT. It translates to CATSSSDRADQPQHF.

This chain connects TRBV3-1 to TRBJ2-2; D assignment may be TRBD1 or TRBD2 (5 bases each). V was cut by 6 bases and J by 3 bases, with 14 bases left in between. CDR3 size: 15 residues. Germline V gives CDR1 LGHDT, CDR2 YNNKEL (reference sequence). CDR3 protein: CASSYEGSDTGELFF. CDR3 DNA sequence: TGTGCCAGCAGTTACGAGGGGTCCGACACCGGGGAGCTGTTTTTT.

The chain recombines TRBV10-2 with TRBJ2-7; TRBD1 agrees at 7 bases. The germline CDR1 and CDR2 sequences are WSHSY and SAAADI. The J segment lost 5 bases and the V segment lost 6 bases, leaving 10 bases of the junction unmatched. CDR3 size: 14 residues. The CDR3 DNA follows: TGCGCCAGCAGCTTGACAGGGTATATCCACGAGCAGTACTTC. Translating gives CASSLTGYIHEQYF.

This clonotype has a count of ten or more. The chain uses TRBV10-3 and TRBJ2-7; 9 bases are a match to TRBD1. This CDR3 comprises 13 residues. The V gene end was trimmed by 6 bases and the J gene end by 2 bases; junction bases not matched to a gene: 2. CDR1 and CDR2 (germline): ENHRY, SYGVKD. CDR3 nucleotides: TGTGCCATCAGCTGGGACAGGGCCTACGAGCAGTACTTC. This encodes CAISWDRAYEQYF.

As for this clonotype: At one of its ends the junction is not consistent with the germline gene, which may arise from a read error. The chain joins TRBV10-3 to TRBJ2-3, with unresolved D. The V gene's germline CDR1 is ENHRY and CDR2 SYGVKD. The CDR3 is 14 amino acids. CDR3 sequence reads: CAISVTGPTDAQYF. As DNA, the CDR3 is TGTGCCATCAGTGTTACCGGACCCACAGATGCGCAGTATTTT.

The rearrangement uses TRBV7-2 and TRBJ1-5; 7 bases line up with TRBD1. The germline gives CDR1 SGHTA, CDR2 FQGNSA. CDR3 length: 16 residues. V trimming: 5 bases; J trimming: 0 bases; junction bases outside the gene matches: 7. CDR3 sequence reads: CASSVTGADSNQPQHF. CDR3 nucleotide sequence: TGTGCCAGCAGCGTTACAGGGGCCGATAGCAATCAGCCCCAGCATTTT.

V is TRBV10-3 and J is TRBJ1-1; D is perhaps TRBD1 (6 bases). Trimming took 10 bases from V and 3 from J, leaving 21 bases between them. Germline V gives CDR1 ENHRY, CDR2 SYGVKD. The CDR3 is 15 residues long. The CDR3 DNA is TGTGCCACCAAAAATCCCGGGACACGATACACTGAAGCTTTCTTT. It encodes CATKNPGTRYTEAFF.

On this clonotype itself: At one boundary the junction diverges from the germline segment, which might be a read error. The V gene is TRBV7-9, the J gene TRBJ1-5; D perhaps matches TRBD1 (6 bases). Germline V gene data show CDR1 as SEHNR and CDR2 as FQNEAQ (reference sequence). The CDR3 spans 15 residues. CDR3 sequence reads: CASSQMRGGNQPQHF. CDR3 nucleotides: TGCGCCAGCAGCCAGATGAGGGGGGGGAATCAGCCCCAGCATTTT.

In this sample, this clonotype turned up a few times. The V call is TRBV9, the J call TRBJ2-7; 7 positions match TRBD1. CDR1 and CDR2 (germline): SGDLS, YYNGEE. This CDR3 region has 13 residues. The V and J ends lost 4 bases and 6 bases, in that order; junction bases with no gene match: 7. The CDR3 region has the DNA TGTGCCAGCAGCACCCGCCCAGGGGGCGAGCAGTACTTC. Translation gives CASSTRPGGEQYF.

CDR3 DNA sequence: TGTGCCAGCAGCCCCCCCGGACAGCCCCTAGGTAATTCACCCCTCCACTTT. Translation gives CASSPPGQPLGNSPLHF. The rearrangement uses TRBV2 and TRBJ1-6; D is possibly TRBD1 (6 bases). Germline assignment: CDR1 SNHLY and CDR2 FYNNEI. V lost 6 bases, J lost 6 bases, and 21 bases lay in between. The CDR3 loop spans 17 amino acids.

V and J are TRBV2 and TRBJ1-5, with D uncertain. Trimming shortened V by 6 bases and J by 6 bases, and 9 bases separated the two germline ends. The V gene's germline CDR1 is SNHLY and CDR2 FYNNEI. The CDR3 spans 12 residues. As DNA, the CDR3 is TGTGCCAGCAGCAGAGTGATTCAGCCCCAGCATTTT. Its translation is CASSRVIQPQHF.